This note documents a single TCR beta chain sequence. Its antigen is as yet unknown. This sample is part of a study of monozygotic twins with inflammatory bowel disease. TCRdb re-analyzed the 5' RACE reads; it lists each CDR3 protein once, without DNA. Here the sample table reports about 93,000 distinct CDR3 sequences. The study, taken as a whole, reports: TCRbeta diversity (inverse Simpson) was lower in IBD patients than in healthy co-twins.

This sequence originates from a human donor with ulcerative colitis or Crohn's disease, or a healthy co-twin of an affected twin (not recorded which). The sequenced sample was blood.

CDR3 sequence: CAISESAGIDYGYTF. This rearrangement joins TRBV10-3 to TRBJ1-2. The CDR3 totals 15 residues. CDR1 is ENHRY and CDR2 is SYGVKD in the germline V gene.